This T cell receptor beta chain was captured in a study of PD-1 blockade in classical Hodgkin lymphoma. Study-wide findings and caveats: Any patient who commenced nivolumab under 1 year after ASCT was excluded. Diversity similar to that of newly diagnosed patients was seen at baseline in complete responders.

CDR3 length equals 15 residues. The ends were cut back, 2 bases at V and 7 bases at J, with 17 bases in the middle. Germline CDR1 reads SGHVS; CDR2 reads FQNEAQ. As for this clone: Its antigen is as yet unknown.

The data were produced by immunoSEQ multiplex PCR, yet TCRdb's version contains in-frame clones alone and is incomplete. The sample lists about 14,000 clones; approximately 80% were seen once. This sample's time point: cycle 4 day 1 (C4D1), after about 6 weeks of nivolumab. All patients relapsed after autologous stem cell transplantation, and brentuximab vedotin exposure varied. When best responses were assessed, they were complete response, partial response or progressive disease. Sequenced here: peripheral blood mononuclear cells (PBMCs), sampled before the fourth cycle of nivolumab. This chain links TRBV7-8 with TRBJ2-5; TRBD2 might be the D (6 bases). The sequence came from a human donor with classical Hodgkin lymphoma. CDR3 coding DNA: TGTGCCAGCAGCTTACGGAGGTTCATGGGGGGGACCCAGTACTTC. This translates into CASSLRRFMGGTQYF.